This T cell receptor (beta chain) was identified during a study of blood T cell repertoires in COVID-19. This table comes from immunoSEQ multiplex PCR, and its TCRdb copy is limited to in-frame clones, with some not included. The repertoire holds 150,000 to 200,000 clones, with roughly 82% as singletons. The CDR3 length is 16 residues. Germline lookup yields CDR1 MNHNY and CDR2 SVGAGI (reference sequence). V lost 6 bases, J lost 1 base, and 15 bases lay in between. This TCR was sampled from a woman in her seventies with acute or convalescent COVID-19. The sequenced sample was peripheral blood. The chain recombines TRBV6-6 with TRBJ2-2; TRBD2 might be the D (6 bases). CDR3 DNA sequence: TGTGCCAGCAGCCCGTTTAGAGCGGGGAACACCGGGGAGCTGTTTTTT. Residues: CASSPFRAGNTGELFF.